Shown below are 25 T cell receptor beta chains from a single sample sequenced in a study of monozygotic twins with inflammatory bowel disease. Following a re-call of the 5' RACE reads, TCRdb has one entry per CDR3 protein and lacks DNA. This sample's clone table lists 300,000 to 400,000 distinct CDR3 sequences. The sequenced sample was blood. The source is a human donor with ulcerative colitis or Crohn's disease, or a healthy co-twin of an affected twin (not recorded which).

This chain connects TRBV5-6 to TRBJ2-1; TCRdb calls TRBD2, which cannot be checked without DNA. The CDR3 contains 14 residues. From germline, CDR1 is SGHDT and CDR2 YYEEEE. CDR3 in amino acids: CASSLWLADNEQFF.

The gene calls are TRBV7-9 and TRBJ1-1; no DNA is available, so the TRBD1 call from TCRdb remains unchecked. The CDR3 spans 15 residues. CDR1 and CDR2 from the germline V gene are SEHNR and FQNEAQ (reference sequence). This CDR3 is CASRPTGKKNTEAFF.

The genes are TRBV7-9 and TRBJ2-2; TCRdb proposes TRBD2, but this gene call is untestable without DNA. Germline-derived CDR1 and CDR2 are SEHNR and FQNEAQ (reference sequence). There are 15 residues in the CDR3. CDR3 loop: CASSFGRVSSGELFF.

This chain joins TRBV7-9 and TRBJ2-1; TCRdb outputs TRBD2, but without DNA this stays unchecked. This CDR3 region has 16 residues. The V gene's germline CDR1 is SEHNR and CDR2 FQNEAQ (reference sequence). The CDR3 spells CASSDLAGVSYNEQFF. Full variable domain (rest looked up from reference TRBV7-9 and TRBJ2-1): DTGVSQNPRHKITKRGQNVTFRCDPISEHNRLYWYRQTLGQGPEFLTYFQNEAQLEKSRLLSDRFSAERPKGSFSTLEIQRTEQGDSAMYLCASSDLAGVSYNEQFFGPGTRLTVL.

The chain couples TRBV27 to TRBJ2-6; the TCRdb D gene call, TRBD1, has no DNA to confirm it. CDR3 length: 16 amino acids. CDR1 is MNHEY, CDR2 SMNVEV, per germline (reference sequence). The CDR3 sequence is CASMVRGGSGANVLTF. The full variable domain, its missing parts supplied by reference TRBV27 and TRBJ2-6, is EAQVTQNPRYLITVTGKKLTVTCSQNMNHEYMSWYRQDPGLGLRQIYYSMNVEVTDKGDVPEGYKVSRKEKRNFPLILESPSPNQTSLYFCASMVRGGSGANVLTFGAGSRLTVL.

The chain's CDR3 is CASSLTGGPTGELFF. The V call is TRBV28, the J call TRBJ2-2; the D gene TCRdb calls, TRBD2, cannot be checked with no DNA. The CDR3 has 15 amino acids. The germline V gene encodes CDR1 MDHEN and CDR2 SYDVKM.

The chain employs TRBV20-1 and TRBJ2-6. This CDR3 spans 14 amino acids. The germline gives CDR1 DFQATT, CDR2 SNEGSKA (reference sequence). This chain's CDR3 is CSARRQTGANVLTF.

V is TRBV24-1 and J is TRBJ2-3; TCRdb names TRBD1, which stays unverified in the absence of DNA. Germline V gene data show CDR1 as KGHDR and CDR2 as SFDVKD. The CDR3 sequence is 14 residues long. This CDR3 is CATSDATGIDTQYF.

The chain couples TRBV20-1 to TRBJ1-6. CDR1 and CDR2 (germline): DFQATT, SNEGSKA (reference sequence). This CDR3 has 16 residues. CDR3 loop: CSARGVGSSYNSPLHF.

The chain is built from TRBV12-3 or TRBV12-4 and TRBJ2-2; the TRBD1 assignment by TCRdb is unverifiable without DNA. CDR3 length equals 13 residues. CDR3 protein: CASSRWGTGELFF.

The CDR3 region is CASSRDRGTQYF. The rearrangement uses TRBV3-1 and TRBJ2-3; TCRdb lists TRBD1, though no DNA is available to test this call. The CDR3 consists of 12 residues. Per germline, CDR1 LGHDT and CDR2 YNNKEL (reference sequence).

J is TRBJ2-7 and V is TRBV29-1; there is no DNA to check the TCRdb D call of TRBD1. CDR1 SQVTM and CDR2 ANQGSEA come from the germline V gene. The CDR3 covers 12 residues. CDR3 sequence: CSVLQGSYEQYF.

This sequence joins TRBV12-3 or TRBV12-4 and TRBJ1-2; the D call of TRBD1 rests on TCRdb alone, since no DNA is present to check it. This CDR3 spans 14 amino acids. The CDR3 here is CASNPGQSFVGYAF.

This chain joins TRBV5-1 and TRBJ2-1; TCRdb names TRBD2, which stays unverified in the absence of DNA. From germline, CDR1 is SGHRS and CDR2 YFSETQ. CDR3 length: 15 amino acids. CDR3 sequence: CASSFGAGGPYEQFF.

The rearrangement joins TRBV10-3 to TRBJ1-2; TCRdb picks TRBD1, but there is no DNA to check that call. The CDR3 consists of 13 residues. Germline V gene lookup returns CDR1 ENHRY and CDR2 SYGVKD. CDR3 residues: CAIRRQGDYGYTF.

V usage is TRBV6-5 and J usage is TRBJ2-1; checking the TCRdb D call of TRBD2 is not possible without DNA. CDR1 MNHEY and CDR2 SVGAGI come from the germline V gene. The CDR3 totals 17 residues. The CDR3 spells CASSHSRLAEPYNEQFF.

This chain connects TRBV5-1 to TRBJ2-2; no DNA is available, so the TRBD1 call from TCRdb remains unchecked. This CDR3 has 16 residues. Germline-derived CDR1 and CDR2 are SGHRS and YFSETQ. The CDR3 here is CASSLIGASLTGELFF.

This chain uses TRBV3-1 with TRBJ2-5. Germline CDR1 and CDR2: LGHDT and YNNKEL (reference sequence). The CDR3 is 16 amino acids. The chain's CDR3 is CASSPMLGVSAETQYF.

V usage is TRBV7-8 and J usage is TRBJ2-7; as DNA is missing, the TRBD2 call by TCRdb cannot be tested. This CDR3 contains 15 residues. Per the germline V gene, CDR1 is SGHVS and CDR2 is FQNEAQ. CDR3 sequence reads: CASSKSGGSSYEQYF.

V and J are TRBV3-1 and TRBJ1-1. The CDR3 has 14 amino acids. Germline values: CDR1 LGHDT, CDR2 YNNKEL (reference sequence). The CDR3 loop is CASSQDLVNTEAFF.

The V and J genes are TRBV5-1 and TRBJ2-3; the TCRdb call, TRBD1, lacks DNA for checking. The CDR3 spans 16 residues. CDR1 and CDR2 (germline): SGHRS, YFSETQ. CDR3 amino acids: CASSLGQGASTDTQYF.

V and J are TRBV7-8 and TRBJ2-5; TCRdb picks TRBD1, but there is no DNA to check that call. This CDR3 is built from 16 residues. CDR1 and CDR2 (germline): SGHVS, FQNEAQ. The CDR3 spells CASSPNRGGKRETQYF.

V is TRBV29-1 and J is TRBJ2-2; TCRdb's D call, TRBD1, is unchecked because there is no DNA. Looked up from germline, CDR1 is SQVTM and CDR2 is ANQGSEA. The CDR3 sequence is 13 residues long. The CDR3 loop is CSGTGMNTGELFF.

The gene calls are TRBV28 and TRBJ2-1. Germline V gene data show CDR1 as MDHEN and CDR2 as SYDVKM. This CDR3 comprises 11 residues. CDR3 residues: CASSSAAEQFF.

The chain carries TRBV5-1 and TRBJ1-2; TCRdb gives TRBD1 as the D gene, but with no DNA this cannot be confirmed. The germline CDR1 and CDR2 sequences are SGHRS and YFSETQ. The CDR3 consists of 12 residues. The CDR3 spells CASRLGQGSYTF. The variable domain in full, completed from reference TRBV5-1 and TRBJ1-2, reads KAGVTQTPRYLIKTRGQQVTLSCSPISGHRSVSWYQQTPGQGLQFLFEYFSETQRNKGNFPGRFSGRQFSNSRSEMNVSTLELGDSALYLCASRLGQGSYTFGSGTRLTVV.